Presented here are 25 T cell receptor beta chains from one specimen sequenced in a study of cytomegalovirus exposure and HLA in healthy donors. A multiplex PCR was run with 60 Vbeta primers and 13 Jbeta primers. Only in-frame clones appear in the TCRdb table, and some are missing; sequencing was by immunoSEQ multiplex PCR. The data show some 110,000 clones, with 75% to 90% seen just once and 6% to 8% held by the top ten. Sequences were obtained from PBMCs. These TCRs come from a man aged 25-45 years in good health and CMV-seropositive.

The chain employs TRBV7-9 and TRBJ2-7; D remains ambiguous. From germline, CDR1 is SEHNR and CDR2 FQNEAQ (reference sequence). The CDR3 runs 13 residues. The germline V and J ends were trimmed by 4 bases and 9 bases, with 16 bases remaining between them. CDR3 coding DNA: TGTGCCAGCAGCTCCGCCGGGTTATCATGGCAGTACTTC. Translation: CASSSAGLSWQYF.

The chain links TRBV5-6 to TRBJ2-1; no reliable D call. Trimming cost V 3 bases and J 2 bases, with 6 bases left between them. The CDR3 has 13 residues. Germline V gives CDR1 SGHDT, CDR2 YYEEEE. The CDR3, as DNA: TGTGCCAGCAGCTCAAGCCCCTACAATGAGCAGTTCTTC. It encodes CASSSSPYNEQFF.

This clone appeared once. This chain connects TRBV5-1 to TRBJ2-3; TRBD2 matches at 8 bases. V shed 4 bases, J shed 0 bases, and the junction held 4 bases outside the gene matches. Germline CDR1 SGHRS, CDR2 YFSETQ. The CDR3 sequence is 15 residues long. The CDR3 DNA is TGCGCCAGCAGCACTACTAGCGGAAGCACAGATACGCAGTATTTT. Translation: CASSTTSGSTDTQYF.

This chain joins TRBV29-1 and TRBJ2-7, with 8 bases identical to TRBD2. With V trimmed by 7 bases and J by 0 bases, 2 bases remained unmatched. Germline V CDR1 and CDR2: SQVTM, ANQGSEA. The CDR3 totals 12 residues. DNA of the CDR3: TGCAGCGCCCGGGAGGGCTCCTACGAGCAGTACTTC. Translated: CSAREGSYEQYF.

The CDR3 reads CASSQVAYAYNEQFF. CDR3 in DNA: TGTGCCAGTAGTCAGGTGGCGTACGCCTACAATGAGCAGTTCTTC. The chain recombines TRBV19 with TRBJ2-1; D is uncertain. The V and J ends lost 5 bases and 2 bases respectively, with 13 bases between them. The germline gives CDR1 LNHDA, CDR2 SQIVND (reference sequence). The CDR3 extends over 15 amino acids.

V usage is TRBV20-1 and J usage is TRBJ1-2; 8 nucleotides match TRBD1. This CDR3 region has 11 residues. Germline V gives CDR1 DFQATT, CDR2 SNEGSKA (reference sequence). J lost 7 bases, V lost 6 bases, and 4 bases had no gene match. The CDR3 here is CSATGGGGYTF. CDR3 DNA: TGCAGTGCCACAGGGGGAGGTGGCTACACCTTC.

This clone has a single count. The chain employs TRBV5-4 and TRBJ2-5, with 16 bases matching TRBD2. V was clipped by 4 bases and J by 5 bases; unmatched bases: 8. From germline, CDR1 is SGHNT and CDR2 YYREEE (reference sequence). This CDR3 comprises 17 residues. Here the CDR3 DNA reads TGTGCCAGCAGCCGCGGGACTAGCGGGGGGGCGGGGGAGACCCAGTACTTC. Protein product: CASSRGTSGGAGETQYF.

This rearrangement joins TRBV6-5 to TRBJ2-7; TRBD2 might be the D (6 bases). Germline CDR1 MNHEY, CDR2 SVGAGI. This CDR3 region has 14 residues. V was clipped by 5 bases and J by 1 base, with 12 bases between them. The CDR3 DNA reads TGTGCCAGCAGTAGAGCGGGCGCTTCCTACGAGCAGTACTTC. This sequence encodes CASSRAGASYEQYF.

The chain employs TRBV2 and TRBJ1-4; D gene ambiguous. This CDR3 is built from 13 residues. Between the trimmed V and J ends, which lost 7 bases and 5 bases, there was a span of 11 bases. Germline CDR1 is SNHLY and CDR2 is FYNNEI. Here the CDR3 DNA reads TGTGCCAGCAAGGCCATCGGGAATGAAAAACTGTTTTTT. This codes for CASKAIGNEKLFF.

V and J are TRBV5-6 and TRBJ1-5; 8 positions agree with TRBD1. V lost 4 bases and J lost 6; bases outside the gene matches: 9. Germline CDR1 reads SGHDT; CDR2 reads YYEEEE. The CDR3 covers 15 residues. In DNA form, the CDR3 reads TGTGCCAGCAGCCCTGCAGGGGGCAGCGGTCAGCCCCAGCATTTT. The encoded protein is CASSPAGGSGQPQHF.

V and J are TRBV28 and TRBJ1-2; 9 bases map to TRBD1. The junction had 9 bases not matched to a gene; V was cut back by 2 bases and J by 5 bases. The V gene's germline CDR1 is MDHEN and CDR2 SYDVKM. The CDR3 contains 16 residues. CDR3 region: CASSLELGQGVYGYTF. The CDR3 DNA reads as TGTGCCAGCAGTTTAGAGTTGGGACAGGGCGTATATGGCTACACCTTC.

Comment on this clone: This sample includes further DNA sequences coding for the same CDR3. The chain recombines TRBV19 with TRBJ1-5; D uncertain. The CDR3 extends over 14 amino acids. The V end was cut by 9 bases, the J end by 0 bases, with 12 bases between. Germline CDR1 LNHDA, CDR2 SQIVND (reference sequence). Written as DNA, the CDR3 is TGTGCCAGCAGCATACGAGATAGCAATCAGCCCCAGCATTTT. Translated: CASSIRDSNQPQHF.

The chain uses TRBV5-1 and TRBJ1-6; 7 nucleotides line up with TRBD1. V was clipped by 4 bases and J by 9 bases; unmatched bases: 10. Looked up from germline, CDR1 is SGHRS and CDR2 is YFSETQ. This CDR3 is 15 amino acids long. CDR3 bases: TGCGCCAGCAGCCCCAGGGGGGTTATTGGTTCACCCCTCCACTTT. It yields the protein CASSPRGVIGSPLHF.

The table lists this clone with a few counts. The identical CDR3 is also encoded by other nucleotide sequences in the sample. J is TRBJ2-7 and V is TRBV18, with no clear D. The CDR3 sequence is 13 residues long. V was shortened by 0 bases and J by 0 bases, with 3 bases between the two germline ends. Per the germline V gene, CDR1 is KGHSH and CDR2 is LQKENI. CDR3 coding DNA: TGTGCCAGCTCACCACCGAGCTCCTACGAGCAGTACTTC. Translating gives CASSPPSSYEQYF.

This chain connects TRBV5-1 to TRBJ2-7; tentatively, D is TRBD2 (5 bases). Germline values: CDR1 SGHRS, CDR2 YFSETQ. Deletions cut 4 bases from V and 6 bases from J, with 17 bases between. The CDR3 has 14 amino acids. In DNA form, the CDR3 reads TGCGCCAGCAGCGCGAGCGGACGGCGGATCGAGCAGTACTTC. This translates into CASSASGRRIEQYF.

This sequence joins TRBV2 and TRBJ2-1, with 7 bases fitting TRBD1. The CDR3 totals 13 residues. The germline CDR1 and CDR2 sequences are SNHLY and FYNNEI. V gave up 11 bases and J gave up 2 bases; unmatched junction bases: 6. DNA of the CDR3: TGTGCCGGCGCAGGGACAGCCTACAATGAGCAGTTCTTC. Amino acid sequence: CAGAGTAYNEQFF.

V usage is TRBV6-6 and J usage is TRBJ1-1; a possible D gene is TRBD1 (5 bases). Germline CDR1 reads MNHNY; CDR2 reads SVGAGI (reference sequence). The V end was cut by 2 bases, the J end by 7 bases, with 8 bases between. The CDR3 consists of 12 residues. This CDR3 reads CASSYGGIEAFF. The CDR3 region has the DNA TGTGCCAGCAGTTACGGGGGGATTGAAGCTTTCTTT.

There are a few counts of this clone. J is TRBJ1-1 and V is TRBV5-6, with D perhaps matching TRBD1 (5 bases). Trimming took off 3 bases at V and 0 bases at J, with 6 bases between the two ends. This CDR3 is 13 amino acids long. Germline CDR1 is SGHDT and CDR2 is YYEEEE. The CDR3 region has the DNA TGTGCCAGCAGCTGGGACTTGAACACTGAAGCTTTCTTT. It is translated as CASSWDLNTEAFF.

The chain couples TRBV2 to TRBJ2-5, with 9 bases identical to TRBD1. Germline V gene lookup returns CDR1 SNHLY and CDR2 FYNNEI. CDR3 size: 15 residues. Trimming at V came to 6 bases and at J to 1 base, leaving 6 bases not matched to a gene. Here the CDR3 reads CASSRDRAAQETQYF. The DNA of the CDR3 is TGTGCCAGCAGCAGGGACAGGGCCGCCCAAGAGACCCAGTACTTC.

The genes are TRBV10-3 and TRBJ2-7; TRBD1 matches 9 bases. Germline V lookup: CDR1 ENHRY, CDR2 SYGVKD. The CDR3 sequence is 16 residues long. The V and J ends lost 2 bases and 7 bases, in that order; junction bases with no gene match: 12. CDR3 residues: CAISETGTGTGYEQYF. The CDR3 region has the DNA TGTGCCATCAGTGAGACAGGCACCGGGACAGGGTATGAGCAGTACTTC.

The chain combines TRBV7-3 with TRBJ2-7; D perhaps matches TRBD2 (5 bases). The CDR3 runs 13 residues. Germline-derived CDR1 and CDR2 are SGHTA and FQGTGA. The V gene lost 5 bases and the J gene lost 4 bases, with 12 bases spanning the gap. The CDR3 sequence: CASSPRSGYEQYF. The CDR3 DNA follows: TGTGCCAGCAGCCCCCGTTCGGGGTACGAGCAGTACTTC.

V usage is TRBV6-5 and J usage is TRBJ2-1, with 9 positions matching TRBD1. The V and J ends lost 4 bases and 3 bases, in that order; junction bases with no gene match: 7. CDR3 length: 16 residues. Germline values: CDR1 MNHEY, CDR2 SVGAGI. CDR3 nucleotides: TGTGCCAGCAGTTCATCGGCGGGACAGGGCTACAATGAGCAGTTCTTC. This encodes CASSSSAGQGYNEQFF.

Only a few counts were recorded for this clone. The identical CDR3 is also encoded by other nucleotide sequences in the sample. This chain joins TRBV25-1 and TRBJ2-7; no reliable D call. The CDR3 runs 13 residues. Germline lookup yields CDR1 MGHDK and CDR2 SYGVNS. The V end was cut by 4 bases, the J end by 0 bases, with 7 bases between. In DNA, the CDR3 is TGTGCCAGCAGTGTCACGGGCTCCTACGAGCAGTACTTC. Translated: CASSVTGSYEQYF.

The chain employs TRBV25-1 and TRBJ1-1; 9 bases map to TRBD1. Germline CDR1 MGHDK, CDR2 SYGVNS. This CDR3 is built from 13 residues. The V segment lost 10 bases and the J segment 6 bases; nucleotides outside the gene matches: 9. The chain's CDR3 is CATSGTGQAEAFF. CDR3 sequence (DNA): TGTGCCACCTCCGGGACAGGGCAGGCTGAAGCTTTCTTT. The full variable domain, its missing parts supplied by reference TRBV25-1 and TRBJ1-1, is EADIYQTPRYLVIGTGKKITLECSQTMGHDKMYWYQQDPGMELHLIHYSYGVNSTEKGDLSSESTVSRIRTEHFPLTLESARPSHTSQYLCATSGTGQAEAFFGQGTRLTVV.

V is TRBV14 and J is TRBJ1-4; D gene ambiguous. Per the germline V gene, CDR1 is SGHDN and CDR2 is FVKESK. Trimming pared 3 bases from V and 7 bases from J, leaving 6 bases between. This CDR3 has 12 amino acids. The CDR3 protein is CASSHKLEKLFF. The DNA for the CDR3 is TGTGCCAGCAGCCATAAGCTTGAAAAACTGTTTTTT.